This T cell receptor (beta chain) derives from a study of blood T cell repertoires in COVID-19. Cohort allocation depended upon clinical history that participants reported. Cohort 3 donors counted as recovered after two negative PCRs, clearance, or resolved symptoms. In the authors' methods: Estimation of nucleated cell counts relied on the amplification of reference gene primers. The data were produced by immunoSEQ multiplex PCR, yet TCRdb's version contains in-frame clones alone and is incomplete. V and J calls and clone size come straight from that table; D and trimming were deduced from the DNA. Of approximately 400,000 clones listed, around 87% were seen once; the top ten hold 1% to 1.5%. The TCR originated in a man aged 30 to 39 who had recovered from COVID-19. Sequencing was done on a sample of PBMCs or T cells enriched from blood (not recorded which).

The CDR3: CASSRTGLGTEAFF. In nucleotides, the CDR3 is TGTGCCAGTAGTAGGACAGGGTTGGGCACTGAAGCTTTCTTT. This chain connects TRBV19 to TRBJ1-1, with 8 positions matching TRBD1. The CDR3 is made up of 14 amino acids. CDR1 and CDR2 from the germline V gene are LNHDA and SQIVND (reference sequence). V was clipped by 4 bases and J by 4 bases; unmatched bases: 5.